A single sample is the source of the 11 T cell receptor beta chains below, sequenced in a study of regulatory T cells in long-lasting Graves disease. As to time point: newly diagnosed GD, antithyroid drugs for less than 3 months. Researchers made the TCR library from RNA that was extracted from PBMCs. For TCR beta, libraries came from iRepertoire HTBI primers and Arm-PCR of CDR3 regions. Using its own MiXCR run on the multiplex PCR reads, TCRdb lists one record per CDR3 protein. In the table there are around 480,000 distinct CDR3 sequences, roughly 16% of which are singletons. The sample also formed part of further work on T cells in Graves' hyperthyroidism and ophthalmopathy.

The starting material was peripheral blood mononuclear cells (PBMCs), obtained at new diagnosis, from a patient treated with antithyroid drugs. The origin of the receptors is a man aged 40-50 years with Graves disease.

In this sample, this clonotype turned up many times. The V gene is TRBV2, the J gene TRBJ2-3, with D perhaps matching TRBD1 (6 bases). CDR1 and CDR2 (germline): SNHLY, FYNNEI. Deletions cut 8 bases from V and 2 bases from J, with 11 bases between. The CDR3 is 13 amino acids. The CDR3 region has the DNA TGTGCCAGCGGCTGGGGGCTCACAGATACGCAGTATTTT. It encodes CASGWGLTDTQYF.

This clonotype came up many times. Here the CDR3 reads CASSSLRLNTGELFF. The CDR3 region has the DNA TGTGCCAGCAGTTCCCTGAGGCTGAACACCGGGGAGCTGTTTTTT. The V call is TRBV28, the J call TRBJ2-2; no definite D call. The CDR3 covers 15 residues. Germline assignment: CDR1 MDHEN and CDR2 SYDVKM. V shed 4 bases and J shed 1 base, with 10 bases lying between them.

The CDR3 sequence is CASSLVAEEVDGYTF. For the CDR3, the DNA is TGCGCCAGCAGCTTGGTCGCAGAGGAGGTAGATGGCTACACCTTC. The chain links TRBV5-1 to TRBJ1-2; no definite D call. Germline CDR1 reads SGHRS; CDR2 reads YFSETQ. V was shortened by 0 bases and J by 6 bases, with 15 bases between the two germline ends. The CDR3 has 15 amino acids.

This clonotype has ten or more counts. V usage is TRBV13 and J usage is TRBJ2-4; D could derive from TRBD1 or TRBD2 (5 bases each). The CDR3 runs 15 residues. Germline V gene data show CDR1 as PRHDT and CDR2 as FYEKMQ (reference sequence). V dropped 8 bases and J dropped 4 bases, with 18 bases sitting between them. The CDR3 DNA is TGTGCCAGCGGCCAGTGGGGGAAGGATAAAAACATTCAGTACTTC. This sequence encodes CASGQWGKDKNIQYF.

At least ten counts were recorded for this clonotype. The chain couples TRBV3-1 to TRBJ1-2, with 7 bases aligning to TRBD1. J gave up 8 bases and V 4 bases, and 7 bases lay outside the gene matches. The CDR3 runs to 13 residues. Germline assignment: CDR1 LGHDT and CDR2 YNNKEL (reference sequence). The CDR3 coding sequence is TGTGCCAGCAGCCTCCGTGGACAGGACGGCTACACCTTC. It is translated as CASSLRGQDGYTF.

This clonotype is a singleton in its sample. The chain couples TRBV28 to TRBJ2-7, with 9 nucleotides matching TRBD2. The V gene's germline CDR1 is MDHEN and CDR2 SYDVKM. The ends lost 3 bases at V and 5 bases at J; junction bases unmatched: 8. The CDR3 totals 15 residues. The CDR3 is CASSFPLAGVDEQYF. The CDR3 DNA follows: TGTGCCAGCAGTTTCCCACTAGCGGGCGTGGACGAGCAGTACTTC.

The chain's CDR3 is CASSVNRVLNSPLHF. In DNA form, the CDR3 reads TGTGCCAGCAGTGTAAACAGGGTTTTGAATTCACCCCTCCACTTT. V gene TRBV27 combines with J gene TRBJ1-6, with D maybe TRBD1 (6 bases). The CDR3 covers 15 residues. Trimming stripped 5 bases from V and 7 bases from J, with 15 bases between. Germline values: CDR1 MNHEY, CDR2 SMNVEV (reference sequence).

This chain joins TRBV5-8 and TRBJ2-4; 15 bases line up with TRBD2. Germline V gene lookup returns CDR1 SGHTS and CDR2 YDEGEE. This CDR3 spans 17 amino acids. V gave up 4 bases and J gave up 3 bases; unmatched junction bases: 5. The CDR3 nucleotides read TGTGCCAGCAGCAACGGACTAGCGGGGGGGGTCAAAAACATTCAGTACTTC. Translation gives CASSNGLAGGVKNIQYF.

This clonotype was seen ten or more times. J is TRBJ2-7 and V is TRBV6-2 or TRBV6-3; D gene uncertain. V was pared by 4 bases and J by 3 bases, with 10 bases between. Germline CDR1 MNHEY, CDR2 SVGEGT. This CDR3 has 13 amino acids. The CDR3, as DNA: TGTGCCAGCAGTTTTAGGGAAGACTACGAGCAGTACTTC. Its protein is CASSFREDYEQYF.

The rearrangement links TRBV27 to TRBJ1-1, with TRBD1 matching 10 bases. The germline V gene has CDR1 MNHEY and CDR2 SMNVEV (reference sequence). V gave up 5 bases and J gave up 4 bases; unmatched junction bases: 10. CDR3 length: 16 residues. In DNA form, the CDR3 reads TGTGCCAGCAGTACCGGGACAGGGGATTGGGGCACTGAAGCTTTCTTT. Its protein product is CASSTGTGDWGTEAFF.

This clonotype came up a few times. V is TRBV18 and J is TRBJ2-2; 8 positions match TRBD1. The J segment lost 3 bases and the V segment lost 5 bases, leaving 2 bases of the junction unmatched. Germline values: CDR1 KGHSH, CDR2 LQKENI. This CDR3 comprises 14 residues. The CDR3 loop is CASSTDRDTGELFF. CDR3 nucleotide sequence: TGTGCCAGCTCAACGGACAGGGACACCGGGGAGCTGTTTTTT.